This record looks at one T cell receptor beta chain sequence and its context. The antigen is not known. These data come from a study of T cell responses to AZD1222 COVID-19 vaccine. Study results and limitations: White British people made up most donors, females outnumbered males, and clonal diversity was possibly underestimated. Spike was spanned by vaccine-associated CD4 TCRs, which were dominant at 160-218 and 743-854. The number of AZD1222 recipients seropositive at baseline was only 5 to 7.

Some clones are missing from TCRdb's copy, which holds only in-frame ones; the method was immunoSEQ multiplex PCR. The sample lists around 140,000 clones; about 94% were seen once. From germline, CDR1 is MDHEN and CDR2 SYDVKM. This CDR3 is built from 15 residues. With 3 bases removed from V and 0 bases from J, the gap between germline ends came to 12 bases. V gene TRBV28 combines with J gene TRBJ2-7; D is uncertain. The clonotype was recovered from an adult in good health. Material: peripheral blood, obtained on day 0 of AZD1222 vaccination. CDR3 protein: CASSFMFSSSYEQYF. As DNA, the CDR3 is TGTGCCAGCAGTTTTATGTTTAGTTCCTCCTACGAGCAGTACTTC.